These T cell receptor beta chains were read from a single sample in a study of blood T cell repertoires in COVID-19. Profiling relied on immunoSEQ multiplex PCR, and the TCRdb table lists in-frame clones only, not all of them. The sample shows about 210,000 clones, almost 85% of them seen only once. Sequences were obtained from peripheral blood. Every receptor here comes from a woman in her 40s with acute or convalescent COVID-19. Both conserved end residues are part of each CDR3. D genes are given only for firm matches. Clone size is given for some rows only: seen once, a few or many times, or a class if the clone is expanded.

j_call,clone_size,v_call,cdr3_length,d_call,cdr3_aa,cdr3_nt
TRBJ2-7,-,TRBV27,16,-,CASSILSTVLPYEQYF,TGTGCCAGCAGCATTTTATCGACAGTTCTCCCCTACGAGCAGTACTTC
TRBJ2-5,once,TRBV7-2,17,TRBD2,CASSLAFLAGDRETQYF,TGTGCCAGCAGCTTGGCATTCTTAGCGGGAGATCGAGAGACCCAGTACTTC
TRBJ2-3,-,TRBV20-1,16,TRBD1,CSASSTGTGSPDTQYF,TGCAGTGCTAGTTCAACCGGGACAGGGAGTCCAGATACGCAGTATTTT
TRBJ2-5,-,TRBV4-2,16,-,CASSHYKETSQETQYF,TGTGCCAGCAGCCATTACAAAGAGACAAGCCAAGAGACCCAGTACTTC
TRBJ2-3,-,TRBV3-1/TRBV3-2,17,TRBD2,CASSQDVGGGYTDTQYF,TGTGCCAGCAGCCAAGATGTGGGGGGGGGATACACAGATACGCAGTATTTT
TRBJ1-1,-,TRBV12-3/TRBV12-4,13,-,CASSPQGYTEAFF,TGTGCCAGCAGTCCACAGGGATACACTGAAGCTTTCTTT
TRBJ2-7,-,TRBV29-1,14,-,CSVAPGLSSYEQYF,TGCAGCGTTGCGCCGGGTCTGAGCTCCTACGAGCAGTACTTC
TRBJ2-3,-,TRBV7-2,15,TRBD2,CASSRSGRGTDTQYF,TGTGCCAGCAGCCGTAGCGGGAGGGGAACAGATACGCAGTATTTT
TRBJ2-2,-,TRBV3-1/TRBV3-2,17,TRBD2,CASSQRGLAGNTGELFF,TGTGCCAGCAGCCAAAGGGGACTAGCGGGAAACACCGGGGAGCTGTTTTTT
TRBJ1-2,-,TRBV2,13,-,CAARGGADYGYTF,TGTGCCGCAAGGGGGGGCGCGGACTATGGCTACACCTTC
TRBJ1-2,-,TRBV19,17,TRBD1,CASSIDARDRIPYGYTF,TGTGCCAGTAGTATAGATGCTCGGGACAGAATACCTTATGGCTACACCTTC
TRBJ1-3,-,TRBV24-1,14,-,CATRRQHSGNTIYF,TGTGCCACCAGGCGACAGCACTCTGGAAACACCATATATTTT
TRBJ1-4,-,TRBV4-1,17,TRBD1,CASSQETGGFDNEKLFF,TGCGCCAGCAGCCAAGAGACAGGGGGTTTCGATAATGAAAAACTGTTTTTT
TRBJ2-7,once,TRBV29-1,13,TRBD2,CSVGGGTKYEQYF,TGCAGCGTCGGCGGGGGGACCAAATACGAGCAGTACTTC
TRBJ2-1,-,TRBV5-6,16,TRBD2,CASSSQLAGVTNEQFF,TGTGCCAGCAGCTCGCAACTAGCGGGGGTTACAAATGAGCAGTTCTTC
TRBJ1-2,-,TRBV29-1,14,-,CSVEDLGRYYGYTF,TGCAGCGTTGAAGATCTTGGCAGATACTATGGCTACACCTTC
TRBJ2-1,-,TRBV30,14,TRBD2,CAWSLAGGPNEQFF,TGTGCCTGGAGTCTAGCGGGGGGGCCCAATGAGCAGTTCTTC
TRBJ1-3,-,TRBV3-1/TRBV3-2,15,-,CASSQDISSGNTIYF,TGTGCCAGCAGCCAAGATATTTCCTCTGGAAACACCATATATTTT
TRBJ2-1,once,TRBV10-3,14,-,CAISESDYLDEQFF,TGTGCCATCAGTGAGTCGGACTACCTAGATGAGCAGTTCTTC
TRBJ1-6,-,TRBV3-1/TRBV3-2,14,-,CASNSSQGNSPLHF,TGTGCCAGCAACTCAAGCCAGGGGAATTCACCCCTCCACTTT
TRBJ2-2,-,TRBV4-3,14,-,CASSQEDGAGELFF,TGCGCCAGCAGCCAAGAGGACGGGGCCGGGGAGCTGTTTTTT
TRBJ1-1,-,TRBV29-1,12,-,CSVVRGNTEAFF,TGCAGCGTTGTTCGGGGGAACACTGAAGCTTTCTTT
TRBJ1-1,-,TRBV27,16,-,CASSSSKGVKDTEAFF,TGTGCCAGCAGTTCTTCAAAGGGGGTCAAGGACACTGAAGCTTTCTTT
TRBJ2-1,few,TRBV11-3,14,-,CASSLGGVQDEQFF,TGTGCCAGCAGCTTGGGTGGCGTACAGGATGAGCAGTTCTTC
TRBJ2-2,-,TRBV7-3,15,-,CASSLNRGGTGELFF,TGTGCCAGCAGCTTAAACAGGGGAGGCACCGGGGAGCTGTTTTTT
TRBJ2-6,-,TRBV7-3,17,TRBD2,CASSHGLAGAGANVLTF,TGTGCCAGCAGCCATGGGCTAGCGGGGGCTGGGGCCAACGTCCTGACTTTC
TRBJ1-2,-,TRBV6-2/TRBV6-3,13,TRBD1,CASSLGQVGGYTF,TGTGCCAGCAGTTTAGGACAGGTCGGTGGCTACACCTTC
TRBJ2-3,-,TRBV7-6,15,-,CASSPGTFSTDTQYF,TGTGCCAGCAGCCCAGGGACTTTCAGCACAGATACGCAGTATTTT
TRBJ1-5,-,TRBV12-5,15,TRBD1,CASGFGGQSNQPQHF,TGTGCTAGTGGTTTCGGGGGACAGAGCAATCAGCCCCAGCATTTT
TRBJ2-7,once,TRBV19,16,TRBD1,CASSFNGQVSSYEQYF,TGTGCCAGTAGTTTCAACGGACAGGTGAGCTCCTACGAGCAGTACTTC
TRBJ2-1,-,TRBV29-1,14,-,CSVAPASSYNEQFF,TGCAGCGTTGCGCCAGCGAGCTCCTACAATGAGCAGTTCTTC
TRBJ2-1,-,TRBV24-1,14,TRBD1,CATSRDRELNEQFF,TGTGCCACCAGTCGGGACAGGGAGTTAAATGAGCAGTTCTTC
TRBJ1-6,-,TRBV12-5,13,-,CASGSEDNSPLHF,TGTGCTAGTGGTTCGGAGGATAATTCACCCCTCCACTTT
TRBJ2-7,-,TRBV10-2,13,TRBD1,CASRPGQAYEQYF,TGCGCCAGCAGACCCGGACAGGCCTACGAGCAGTACTTC
TRBJ1-5,-,TRBV7-8,16,TRBD1,CASSFTGAGSNQPQHF,TGTGCCAGCAGCTTTACAGGGGCGGGAAGCAATCAGCCCCAGCATTTT
TRBJ2-1,-,TRBV9,16,TRBD2,CASGTSGGNSYNEQFF,TGTGCCAGCGGGACTAGCGGGGGGAACTCCTACAATGAGCAGTTCTTC
TRBJ2-3,few,TRBV27,15,TRBD2,CASSLAGGPTDTQYF,TGTGCCAGCAGTTTAGCGGGGGGTCCTACAGATACGCAGTATTTT
TRBJ1-2,few,TRBV2,16,TRBD1,CASSATTGQGADGYTF,TGTGCCAGCAGCGCCACCACTGGACAGGGGGCTGACGGCTACACCTTC
TRBJ2-4,-,TRBV27,17,-,CASSLSPRPGTKNIQYF,TGTGCCAGCAGTTTATCCCCCAGGCCGGGGACCAAAAACATTCAGTACTTC
TRBJ1-1,-,TRBV19,15,-,CASSIALGSLAEAFF,TGTGCCAGTAGTATAGCTTTGGGGAGCCTGGCTGAAGCTTTCTTT
TRBJ1-4,-,TRBV5-8,16,TRBD1,CASSPGQLAANEKLFF,TGTGCCAGCAGCCCGGGACAGCTCGCAGCTAATGAAAAACTGTTTTTT
TRBJ1-5,-,TRBV4-1,15,-,CASSQEWAGNQPQHF,TGCGCCAGCAGCCAAGAATGGGCGGGGAATCAGCCCCAGCATTTT
TRBJ1-1,-,TRBV2,13,-,CASSWQVNTEAFF,TGTGCCAGCAGTTGGCAGGTGAACACTGAAGCTTTCTTT
TRBJ2-7,-,TRBV12-3/TRBV12-4,12,-,CASSLEGYEQYF,TGTGCCAGCAGTTTGGAGGGTTACGAGCAGTACTTC
TRBJ1-2,-,TRBV11-2,14,-,CASSLGGDLYGYTF,TGTGCCAGCAGCTTAGGGGGGGACCTCTATGGCTACACCTTC
TRBJ2-3,-,TRBV5-1,15,TRBD2,CASSLGLAGTDTQYF,TGCGCCAGCAGCTTGGGACTAGCGGGCACAGATACGCAGTATTTT
TRBJ1-6,-,TRBV6-7,18,TRBD1,CASSYCARTGTGNSPLHF,TGTGCCAGCAGTTACTGTGCCCGAACCGGGACAGGGAATTCACCCCTCCACTTT
TRBJ2-7,-,TRBV2,16,TRBD2,CASSLSGGPNSYEQYF,TGTGCCAGCAGTCTAAGCGGGGGGCCGAACTCCTACGAGCAGTACTTC
TRBJ2-1,-,TRBV5-6,12,-,CASSSRPRSVFF,TGTGCCAGCAGTTCCCGCCCGAGAAGTGTGTTCTTC
TRBJ2-1,-,TRBV7-3,13,-,CASSQDWGNEQFF,TGTGCCAGCAGCCAGGACTGGGGCAATGAGCAGTTCTTC
TRBJ1-2,-,TRBV6-1,14,TRBD1,CASSDRGLGYGYTF,TGTGCCAGCAGTGACAGGGGGCTTGGGTATGGCTACACCTTC
TRBJ2-1,-,TRBV7-2,11,-,CASSFGDEQFF,TGTGCCAGCAGCTTCGGGGATGAGCAGTTCTTC
TRBJ2-1,-,TRBV30,15,TRBD2,CAWSPRRAGVNEQFF,TGTGCCTGGAGTCCTCGTCGAGCGGGGGTCAATGAGCAGTTCTTC
TRBJ1-5,once,TRBV6-2/TRBV6-3,20,-,CASSPPLQGPYYSGNQPQHF,TGTGCCAGCAGTCCCCCCCTACAGGGCCCCTACTATAGCGGCAATCAGCCCCAGCATTTT
TRBJ1-5,few,TRBV5-5,14,-,CASSLGEPNQPQHF,TGTGCCAGCAGCTTGGGAGAACCCAATCAGCCCCAGCATTTT